These 23 T cell receptor beta chains were sequenced from one sample in a study of shared clonotypes between healthy human individuals. The protocol was immunoSEQ multiplex PCR, while the TCRdb copy is restricted to in-frame clones and leaves out a portion. The sample has around 700,000 clones, roughly 70% seen once. The material sequenced was memory CD4+ T cells sorted from blood. The sample's subset: CD45RA-negative fraction. These receptor sequences come from a woman in her twenties or thirties in good health.

The chain joins TRBV7-7 to TRBJ2-5; a weak D match, TRBD1 (5 bases). Trimming pared 8 bases from V and 4 bases from J, leaving 14 bases between. The CDR3 runs to 13 residues. CDR1 is SSHAT, CDR2 FNYEAQ, per germline (reference sequence). DNA of the CDR3: TGTGCCAGCGGTGGTCAGGGCGGAGAGACCCAGTACTTC. This encodes CASGGQGGETQYF.

This sequence joins TRBV27 and TRBJ2-7; TRBD1 matches 9 bases. Germline V lookup: CDR1 MNHEY, CDR2 SMNVEV (reference sequence). V lost 10 bases, J lost 2 bases, and 9 bases stayed unmatched. The CDR3 is 14 amino acids. In DNA form, the CDR3 reads TGTGCCACCGCCGGGACAGGGATGGCCTACGAGCAGTACTTC. Protein product: CATAGTGMAYEQYF.

The rearrangement uses TRBV30 and TRBJ1-3; TRBD1 agrees at 7 bases. The CDR3 contains 17 residues. V gave up 2 bases and J gave up 2 bases; unmatched junction bases: 12. Germline V lookup: CDR1 GTSNPN, CDR2 SVGIG (reference sequence). As DNA, the CDR3 is TGTGCCTGGAGTTCAGGGAGCAGCGACAGGGCTGGAAACACCATATATTTT. Its translation is CAWSSGSSDRAGNTIYF. The full variable domain, completed using reference TRBV30 and TRBJ1-3, is SQTIHQWPATLVQPVGSPLSLECTVEGTSNPNLYWYRQAAGRGLQLLFYSVGIGQISSEVPQNLSASRPQDRQFILSSKKLLLSDSGFYLCAWSSGSSDRAGNTIYFGEGSWLTVV.

The chain recombines TRBV7-6 with TRBJ2-3; 12 positions match TRBD2. There are 17 residues in the CDR3. Trimming at V came to 0 bases and at J to 2 bases, leaving 3 bases not matched to a gene. Germline V lookup: CDR1 SGHVS, CDR2 FNYEAQ. The CDR3 region is CASSLARLAGATDTQYF. In DNA, the CDR3 is TGTGCCAGCAGCTTAGCAAGACTAGCGGGAGCCACAGATACGCAGTATTTT.

The V gene is TRBV5-1, the J gene TRBJ2-5; D is ambiguous. The germline V and J ends were trimmed by 0 bases and 3 bases, with 12 bases remaining between them. Germline lookup yields CDR1 SGHRS and CDR2 YFSETQ. The CDR3 is 15 amino acids. The CDR3 DNA follows: TGCGCCAGCAGCTTGGCCGCCCGAATTGAAGAGACCCAGTACTTC. Protein product: CASSLAARIEETQYF.

This clone has a single count. The sample contains more than one DNA sequence encoding this CDR3. The CDR3 region is CASSRGTTEAFF. The CDR3 bases are TGTGCCAGCAGTCGGGGAACGACTGAAGCTTTCTTT. The rearrangement links TRBV28 to TRBJ1-1; no firm D call. This CDR3 is 12 amino acids long. Germline CDR1 reads MDHEN; CDR2 reads SYDVKM. Trimming left V 5 bases short and J 5 bases short, with 9 bases between.

This chain links TRBV5-1 with TRBJ2-6; 9 bases match TRBD1. Germline CDR1 and CDR2: SGHRS and YFSETQ. V lost 5 bases to trimming and J lost 0 bases; unmatched junction nucleotides: 12. This CDR3 has 19 residues. CDR3 residues: CASRTSPWDRVSGANVLTF. The CDR3 DNA follows: TGCGCCAGCAGAACCTCCCCATGGGACAGGGTCTCTGGGGCCAACGTCCTGACTTTC. The variable domain in full, completed from reference TRBV5-1 and TRBJ2-6, reads KAGVTQTPRYLIKTRGQQVTLSCSPISGHRSVSWYQQTPGQGLQFLFEYFSETQRNKGNFPGRFSGRQFSNSRSEMNVSTLELGDSALYLCASRTSPWDRVSGANVLTFGAGSRLTVL.

The chain uses TRBV6-6 and TRBJ1-5; D not certain. Germline CDR1 is MNHNY and CDR2 is SVGAGI (reference sequence). This CDR3 has 15 residues. V lost 6 bases, J lost 0 bases, and 12 bases lay in between. The CDR3 loop is CASRIDMYSNQPQHF. The CDR3 region has the DNA TGTGCCAGCAGAATCGACATGTATAGCAATCAGCCCCAGCATTTT.

The V call is TRBV5-1, the J call TRBJ2-1, with D possibly called TRBD1 or TRBD2 (5 bases each). The germline V gene encodes CDR1 SGHRS and CDR2 YFSETQ. Trimming took off 0 bases at V and 9 bases at J, with 13 bases between the two ends. There are 14 residues in the CDR3. The CDR3 is CASSLGFGDGEQFF. The CDR3 DNA follows: TGCGCCAGCAGCTTGGGGTTTGGGGACGGTGAGCAGTTCTTC. Supplemented by reference TRBV5-1 and TRBJ2-1, the full variable domain reads KAGVTQTPRYLIKTRGQQVTLSCSPISGHRSVSWYQQTPGQGLQFLFEYFSETQRNKGNFPGRFSGRQFSNSRSEMNVSTLELGDSALYLCASSLGFGDGEQFFGPGTRLTVL.

The chain employs TRBV25-1 and TRBJ1-5; D is perhaps TRBD1 (5 bases). CDR1 is MGHDK, CDR2 SYGVNS, per germline. V lost 0 bases and J lost 5, with 20 bases in between. CDR3 size: 18 residues. The CDR3 nucleotides read TGTGCCAGCAGTGAATATGGGGGTATGGGGGTTCTCGATCAGCCCCAGCATTTT. Protein: CASSEYGGMGVLDQPQHF.

This clone appeared a single time. The chain joins TRBV2 to TRBJ1-3; tentative D call: TRBD1 (5 bases). With 8 bases removed from V and 0 bases from J, the gap between germline ends came to 11 bases. The CDR3 has 14 amino acids. Germline assignment: CDR1 SNHLY and CDR2 FYNNEI. For the CDR3, the DNA is TGTGCCAGCCAGGGCGTCAGCTCTGGAAACACCATATATTTT. Translated: CASQGVSSGNTIYF.

This clone was seen a handful of times. This chain joins TRBV10-2 and TRBJ2-7; the D gene could be TRBD1 or TRBD2 (5 bases each). Trimming took off 7 bases at V and 4 bases at J, with 17 bases between the two ends. The CDR3 loop spans 14 amino acids. Germline V gene sequence: CDR1 WSHSY, CDR2 SAAADI. CDR3: CASKEITRGYEQYF. The CDR3 DNA follows: TGCGCCAGCAAAGAAATCACTAGGGGTTACGAGCAGTACTTC.

This chain uses TRBV19 with TRBJ2-7, with 14 bases fitting TRBD2. The CDR3 spans 18 residues. J lost 6 bases, V lost 5 bases, and 15 bases had no gene match. Germline CDR1 is LNHDA and CDR2 is SQIVND (reference sequence). CDR3 bases: TGTGCCAGTAGTGTCGACCCTCCGGGACTAGCGGGAGACGGCGAGCAGTACTTC. The encoded protein is CASSVDPPGLAGDGEQYF.

The chain is built from TRBV29-1 and TRBJ2-3, with TRBD1 as a possible D gene (5 bases). V was cut by 8 bases and J by 0 bases, with 24 bases left in between. This CDR3 is built from 17 residues. Germline loops: CDR1 SQVTM, CDR2 ANQGSEA. The CDR3 DNA reads as TGCAGCCTCACTAAGGGGCAAGGTAGTATTAGCACAGATACGCAGTATTTT. Encoded protein: CSLTKGQGSISTDTQYF.

This clone was seen only a few times. The V and J genes are TRBV6-7 and TRBJ2-2, with D possibly TRBD1 on 6 matching bases. TRBV6-7 qualifies as an ORF whose function is uncertain. Trimming cost V 9 bases and J 4 bases, with 18 bases left between them. This CDR3 has 15 residues. CDR3 sequence reads: CARPWDKLSTGELFF. For the CDR3, the DNA is TGTGCCAGACCTTGGGACAAACTTTCCACCGGGGAGCTGTTTTTT.

The genes are TRBV6-5 and TRBJ1-6; maybe TRBD1 (5 bases). Germline-derived CDR1 and CDR2 are MNHEY and SVGAGI. The length of the CDR3 is 15 residues. V was clipped by 2 bases and J by 7 bases, with 12 bases between them. This chain's CDR3 is CASSYLDKPNSPLHF. The CDR3 DNA reads TGTGCCAGCAGTTACCTGGACAAGCCCAATTCACCCCTCCACTTT.

The rearrangement joins TRBV28 to TRBJ1-5; maybe TRBD1 (6 bases). Germline loops: CDR1 MDHEN, CDR2 SYDVKM. The V and J ends lost 5 bases and 0 bases respectively, with 20 bases between them. CDR3 length: 18 residues. CDR3 sequence reads: CASSPATRGGVSNQPQHF. In nucleotides, the CDR3 is TGTGCCAGCAGTCCTGCAACGAGGGGGGGGGTTAGCAATCAGCCCCAGCATTTT.

The CDR3 nucleotides are TGTGCCAGCAGCCGACTGGGGCGCGAGAAGGAAAAACTGTTTTTT. This sequence encodes CASSRLGREKEKLFF. The V gene is TRBV7-2, the J gene TRBJ1-4, with D possibly matching TRBD1 (5 bases). The CDR3 runs to 15 residues. CDR1 SGHTA and CDR2 FQGNSA come from the germline V gene. V lost 5 bases, J lost 8 bases, and 18 bases lay in between. Drawing the rest from reference TRBV7-2 and TRBJ1-4, the complete variable domain is GAGVSQSPSNKVTEKGKDVELRCDPISGHTALYWYRQSLGQGLEFLIYFQGNSAPDKSGLPSDRFSAERTGGSVSTLTIQRTQQEDSAVYLCASSRLGREKEKLFFGSGTQLSVL.

J is TRBJ2-1 and V is TRBV7-2; 9 bases are shared with TRBD1. Trimming removed 1 base from V and 6 bases from J; junction bases left unmatched: 13. CDR3 length: 18 amino acids. The germline gives CDR1 SGHTA, CDR2 FQGNSA. In DNA form, the CDR3 reads TGTGCCAGCAGCTTAGGGATCGGGAGAGGACAGGGGTTCAATGAGCAGTTCTTC. It translates to CASSLGIGRGQGFNEQFF.

This rearrangement joins TRBV5-1 to TRBJ2-7, with 9 bases fitting TRBD2. J was trimmed by 2 bases and V by 1 base; bases with no gene match: 4. Germline V gives CDR1 SGHRS, CDR2 YFSETQ. The CDR3 has 15 residues. CDR3 sequence: CASSLMLAGPYEQYF. CDR3 nucleotides: TGCGCCAGCAGCTTGATGCTAGCGGGGCCCTACGAGCAGTACTTC.

The chain is built from TRBV11-3 and TRBJ2-7; a weak D match, TRBD2 (5 bases). V was clipped by 5 bases and J by 2 bases, with 13 bases between them. The CDR3 runs 14 residues. The germline CDR1 and CDR2 sequences are SGHNT and YENEEA. The CDR3 DNA reads as TGTGCCAGCAGCCCCTCGGACTCAACCTACGAGCAGTACTTC. Translated, it gives CASSPSDSTYEQYF.

J is TRBJ2-3 and V is TRBV25-1; TRBD2 matches at 10 bases. V lost 5 bases, J lost 6 bases, and 11 bases stayed unmatched. The CDR3 totals 16 residues. Germline CDR1 MGHDK, CDR2 SYGVNS. The CDR3 bases are TGTGCCAGCAGTAACCCGCAGCGGGAGGGCCGGGATACGCAGTATTTT. This encodes CASSNPQREGRDTQYF. The variable domain in full, completed from reference TRBV25-1 and TRBJ2-3, reads EADIYQTPRYLVIGTGKKITLECSQTMGHDKMYWYQQDPGMELHLIHYSYGVNSTEKGDLSSESTVSRIRTEHFPLTLESARPSHTSQYLCASSNPQREGRDTQYFGPGTRLTVL.

The chain recombines TRBV29-1 with TRBJ2-1, with a weak D call TRBD1 (5 bases). V was cut by 7 bases and J by 7 bases, with 11 bases left in between. The CDR3 spans 11 residues. Germline values: CDR1 SQVTM, CDR2 ANQGSEA. The chain's CDR3 is CSAAPGNEQFF. Here the CDR3 DNA reads TGCAGCGCCGCGCCAGGGAATGAGCAGTTCTTC.